This T cell receptor beta chain appears in the sequencing data of a study of T cells after yellow fever vaccination. CDR1 and CDR2 (germline): SGHAT, FQNNGV. The V and J ends lost 1 base and 0 bases respectively, with 13 bases between them. This CDR3 is 17 amino acids long. TCRdb passed the 5' RACE reads through MiXCR, listing each CDR3 protein once. The data hold some 300,000 distinct CDR3 sequences, with about 10% observed a single time. The study, taken as a whole, reports: Contaminants from the bulk population, in the form of abundant clonotypes, could be found in FACS-sorted repertoires.

Points on this clonotype: The antigen remains undetermined.

The specimen comprised CD4+ T cells sorted from PBMCs, sampled 45 days after the yellow fever booster vaccination. The receptor's source is a man between 18 and 35 years old who received the YFV17D yellow fever vaccine. The V and J genes are TRBV11-2 and TRBJ2-4; a possible D gene is TRBD2 (6 bases). CDR3 sequence reads: CASSLVRGGLAKNIQYF. The DNA for the CDR3 is TGTGCCAGCAGCTTAGTCCGGGGAGGCTTAGCCAAAAACATTCAGTACTTC. Full variable domain (remainder filled in from reference TRBV11-2 and TRBJ2-4): EAGVAQSPRYKIIEKRQSVAFWCNPISGHATLYWYQQILGQGPKLLIQFQNNGVVDDSQLPKDRFSAERLKGVDSTLKIQPAKLEDSAVYLCASSLVRGGLAKNIQYFGAGTRLSVL.